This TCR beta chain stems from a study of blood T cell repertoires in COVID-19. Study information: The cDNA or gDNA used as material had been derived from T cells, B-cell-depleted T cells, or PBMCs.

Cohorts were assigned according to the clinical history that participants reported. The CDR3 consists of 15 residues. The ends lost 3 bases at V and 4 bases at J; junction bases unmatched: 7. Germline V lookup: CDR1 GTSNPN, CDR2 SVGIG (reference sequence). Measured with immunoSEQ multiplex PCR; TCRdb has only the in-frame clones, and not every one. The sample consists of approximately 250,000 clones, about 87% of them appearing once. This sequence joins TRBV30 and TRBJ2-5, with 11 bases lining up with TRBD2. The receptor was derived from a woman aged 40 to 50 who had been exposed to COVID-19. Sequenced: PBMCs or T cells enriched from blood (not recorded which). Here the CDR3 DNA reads TGTGCCTGGAGGGGTAAAGGACTAGCGGGAGAGACCCAGTACTTC. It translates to CAWRGKGLAGETQYF.